These 17 T cell receptor beta chains were all obtained from the same sample, sequenced in a study of shared clonotypes between healthy human individuals. Naive CD8 cells were CD45RO-negative, positively selected for CCR7, excluding terminally differentiated effector memory CD45RA+ cells. This table comes from immunoSEQ multiplex PCR, and its TCRdb copy is limited to in-frame clones, with some not included. The sample carries 1.5 million to 2.5 million clones, less than 95% recorded once. The specimen was naive CD8+ T cells sorted from blood. All receptors derive from a man aged 18 to 30 in good health.

The chain recombines TRBV4-2 with TRBJ2-1; the match to TRBD2 covers 7 bases. CDR3 length: 16 amino acids. Per the germline V gene, CDR1 is LGHNA and CDR2 is YNFKEQ. Trimming at V came to 4 bases and at J to 5 bases, leaving 11 bases not matched to a gene. The CDR3 sequence: CASSPLLAGEDNEQFF. CDR3 nucleotide sequence: TGTGCCAGCAGCCCTCTTTTGGCGGGAGAAGACAATGAGCAGTTCTTC.

V is TRBV5-6 and J is TRBJ2-5; 7 positions agree with TRBD1. The V gene end was trimmed by 0 bases and the J gene end by 1 base; junction bases not matched to a gene: 6. Germline-derived CDR1 and CDR2 are SGHDT and YYEEEE. The CDR3 is 16 amino acids. The CDR3: CASSLALTGFQETQYF. The CDR3 nucleotides are TGTGCCAGCAGCTTGGCCTTGACAGGGTTCCAAGAGACCCAGTACTTC.

This rearrangement joins TRBV30 to TRBJ2-2, with 10 nucleotides matching TRBD1. Germline CDR1 and CDR2: GTSNPN and SVGIG (reference sequence). V was clipped by 5 bases and J by 6 bases; unmatched bases: 3. CDR3 length: 13 amino acids. CDR3: CAWGTGAAGELFF. The CDR3 DNA reads TGTGCCTGGGGGACAGGGGCGGCCGGGGAGCTGTTTTTT.

The V and J genes are TRBV27 and TRBJ2-7, with D tentatively TRBD2 (7 bases). Germline lookup yields CDR1 MNHEY and CDR2 SMNVEV (reference sequence). The CDR3 has 16 residues. Trimming stripped 5 bases from V and 4 bases from J, with 21 bases between. The CDR3 is CASSPSLGGDTYEQYF. Here the CDR3 DNA reads TGTGCCAGCAGTCCCTCCCTGGGGGGGGACACATACGAGCAGTACTTC.

This CDR3 is CATSRDLDRGSYGYTF. As DNA, the CDR3 is TGTGCCACCAGCAGAGATCTGGACAGGGGTTCCTATGGCTACACCTTC. The V and J genes are TRBV15 and TRBJ1-2; 9 bases match TRBD1. Trimming at V came to 0 bases and at J to 4 bases, leaving 6 bases not matched to a gene. Germline values: CDR1 LNHNV, CDR2 YYDKDF (reference sequence). There are 16 residues in the CDR3. Full variable domain (rest looked up from reference TRBV15 and TRBJ1-2): DAMVIQNPRYQVTQFGKPVTLSCSQTLNHNVMYWYQQKSSQAPKLLFHYYDKDFNNEADTPDNFQSRRPNTSFCFLDIRSPGLGDTAMYLCATSRDLDRGSYGYTFGSGTRLTVV.

This chain joins TRBV13 and TRBJ2-3; TRBD2 matches 8 bases. The CDR3 contains 23 residues. V was pared by 5 bases and J by 2 bases, with 30 bases of the junction left unmatched. The germline V gene encodes CDR1 PRHDT and CDR2 FYEKMQ (reference sequence). The CDR3 here is CASSVTSGGGEAIEALPTDTQYF. The CDR3 region has the DNA TGTGCCAGCAGCGTAACTAGCGGCGGAGGAGAGGCTATCGAGGCCCTCCCCACAGATACGCAGTATTTT.

This chain links TRBV27 with TRBJ2-7; 7 nucleotides line up with TRBD2. This CDR3 comprises 16 residues. V lost 0 bases and J lost 3; bases outside the gene matches: 8. Germline-derived CDR1 and CDR2 are MNHEY and SMNVEV (reference sequence). This CDR3 is CASSLSSSGENYEQYF. The CDR3 nucleotides are TGTGCCAGCAGTTTATCGTCTAGCGGTGAGAACTACGAGCAGTACTTC.

The CDR3 region is CASSFKDSRYGAFF. The CDR3 DNA sequence: TGTGCCAGCAGTTTTAAAGACAGTCGGTATGGAGCTTTCTTT. This rearrangement joins TRBV6-1 to TRBJ1-1; D possibly corresponds to TRBD1 (5 bases). Trimming took 5 bases from V and 10 from J, leaving 20 bases between them. CDR1 and CDR2 (germline): MNHNS, SASEGT. The CDR3 extends over 14 amino acids.

V is TRBV2 and J is TRBJ1-3; 7 bases agree with TRBD1. Germline V gene lookup returns CDR1 SNHLY and CDR2 FYNNEI. With V trimmed by 6 bases and J by 8 bases, 7 bases remained unmatched. The CDR3 length is 13 residues. The CDR3 bases are TGTGCCAGCAGAGACAGGGCTGGGGACACCATATATTTT. Its translation: CASRDRAGDTIYF.

This chain joins TRBV7-2 and TRBJ2-7, with D tentatively TRBD2 (5 bases). This CDR3 comprises 16 residues. Germline V gene lookup returns CDR1 SGHTA and CDR2 FQGNSA. Trimming removed 3 bases at V and 0 bases at J, with 15 bases between. CDR3 bases: TGTGCCAGCAGCTTCGGGGAGCGCCCTAGCTCCTACGAGCAGTACTTC. Translation: CASSFGERPSSYEQYF. The whole variable domain, filled in from reference TRBV7-2 and TRBJ2-7, reads GAGVSQSPSNKVTEKGKDVELRCDPISGHTALYWYRQSLGQGLEFLIYFQGNSAPDKSGLPSDRFSAERTGGSVSTLTIQRTQQEDSAVYLCASSFGERPSSYEQYFGPGTRLTVT.

The chain carries TRBV19 and TRBJ1-1; D is possibly TRBD1 (5 bases). V was shortened by 6 bases and J by 1 base, with 15 bases between the two germline ends. The CDR3 is 15 residues long. Germline V gives CDR1 LNHDA, CDR2 SQIVND (reference sequence). CDR3 nucleotide sequence: TGTGCCAGTAGGATGACAGCAGGAGGGAACACTGAAGCTTTCTTT. This codes for CASRMTAGGNTEAFF. The entire variable domain, with the rest obtained from reference TRBV19 and TRBJ1-1, is as follows: DGGITQSPKYLFRKEGQNVTLSCEQNLNHDAMYWYRQDPGQGLRLIYYSQIVNDFQKGDIAEGYSVSREKKESFPLTVTSAQKNPTAFYLCASRMTAGGNTEAFFGQGTRLTVV.

Points on this clone: The same CDR3 is also encoded by other DNA sequences in this sample. J is TRBJ2-1 and V is TRBV19, with D uncertain. Germline lookup yields CDR1 LNHDA and CDR2 SQIVND (reference sequence). Trimming pared 3 bases from V and 6 bases from J, leaving 6 bases between. This CDR3 contains 12 residues. The CDR3 spells CASSIFGNEQFF. The CDR3 DNA reads as TGTGCCAGTAGTATCTTCGGCAATGAGCAGTTCTTC.

V is TRBV5-1 and J is TRBJ2-2, with 10 nucleotides matching TRBD1. This CDR3 is built from 17 residues. Trimming removed 2 bases from V and 1 base from J; junction bases left unmatched: 5. Germline assignment: CDR1 SGHRS and CDR2 YFSETQ. CDR3 amino acids: CASSFPRDRGNTGELFF. The DNA for the CDR3 is TGCGCCAGCAGCTTCCCAAGGGACAGGGGGAACACCGGGGAGCTGTTTTTT.

V usage is TRBV7-9 and J usage is TRBJ2-7; 8 bases fit TRBD1. The CDR3 spans 13 residues. V gave up 10 bases and J gave up 3 bases; unmatched junction bases: 8. Per germline, CDR1 SEHNR and CDR2 FQNEAQ (reference sequence). In nucleotides, the CDR3 is TGTGCCACCCCATTAGGACAGGGCTACGAGCAGTACTTC. Its translation is CATPLGQGYEQYF.

The rearrangement links TRBV4-2 to TRBJ2-7; no clear D gene. V was shortened by 2 bases and J by 0 bases, with 5 bases between the two germline ends. CDR3 size: 13 residues. Germline loops: CDR1 LGHNA, CDR2 YNFKEQ. CDR3 loop: CASSQSDSYEQYF. DNA for the CDR3: TGTGCCAGCAGCCAATCGGACTCCTACGAGCAGTACTTC.

The gene calls are TRBV4-1 and TRBJ2-1; TRBD2 agrees at 12 bases. This CDR3 has 16 amino acids. V was clipped by 4 bases and J by 8 bases; unmatched bases: 9. The germline V gene encodes CDR1 MGHRA and CDR2 YSYEKL. Written as DNA, the CDR3 is TGCGCCAGCAGCCTTCGGGAAACTAGCGGGAGGTATGAGCAGTTCTTC. It encodes CASSLRETSGRYEQFF.

V gene TRBV5-1 combines with J gene TRBJ2-2; 8 bases map to TRBD2. The CDR3 runs to 15 residues. J was trimmed by 5 bases and V by 4 bases; bases with no gene match: 7. Germline V CDR1 and CDR2: SGHRS, YFSETQ. The CDR3 is CASSDYGRATGELFF. CDR3 nucleotide sequence: TGCGCCAGCAGCGACTACGGGAGGGCGACCGGGGAGCTGTTTTTT.